This TCR beta chain was observed in a study of technical replicates of blood from a few donors. Using immunoSEQ multiplex PCR, the repertoire was profiled, and TCRdb retains in-frame clones only, with some absent. The table lists some 60,000 clones, about 89% of them singletons. This clone is a singleton in its sample. The CDR3 sequence is 14 residues long. Unmatched junction bases numbered 4, after V lost 3 bases and J lost 3 bases. Germline CDR1 and CDR2: SGHNT and YYREEE (reference sequence). The sequencing sample was made of PBMCs. The rearrangement uses TRBV5-4 and TRBJ1-1, with 8 bases aligning to TRBD1. This TCR derives from a human donor in good health. Some clones in this sample may be carry-over from other donors' samples. Here the CDR3 reads CASSSDRAYTEAFF. CDR3 in DNA: TGTGCCAGCAGCTCGGACAGGGCGTACACTGAAGCTTTCTTT.